This T cell receptor beta chain was identified in a study of T-cell memory formation after mild COVID-19. Study summary: The TCR clusters were mostly specific to one donor. The study's findings and limits: Among contracting clones, CD4+ were mainly CM/EM and CD8+ enriched in EMRA. Second-wave clones that peaked on day 37 lacked confirmed SARS-CoV-2 specificity.

TCRdb re-analysed the 5' RACE reads in MiXCR, keeping a single row per CDR3 protein. The sample shows 450,000 or so distinct CDR3 sequences, more than 20% of them seen only once. About this clonotype: Its antigen remains unidentified.

The sample comprised PBMCs or a T cell subset sorted from them (not recorded which). This receptor was obtained from an adult woman who had mild COVID-19 (a few samples of this study predate the infection). Cell type and time point are not known.

CDR3 sequence (DNA): TGCGCCAGCAGCTTGGAGGGGGCCAGGACCCCTGGGGCCAACGTCCTGACTTTC. This encodes CASSLEGARTPGANVLTF. This sequence joins TRBV5-1 and TRBJ2-6; 7 nucleotides line up with TRBD1. CDR1 SGHRS and CDR2 YFSETQ come from the germline V gene. Trimming cost V 0 bases and J 2 bases; bases outside gene matches: 8. The CDR3 is 18 residues long.